Listed here are 32 T cell receptor beta chains from one sample, sequenced in a study of T cells in Graves' hyperthyroidism and ophthalmopathy. Researchers amplified the TCR beta CDR3 regions from RNA transcripts. In the first-round RT-PCR of the TCR CDR3, the HTBI primer set was used. TCRdb fed the multiplex PCR reads into MiXCR, producing one record per CDR3 protein. Among fewer than 600,000 distinct CDR3 sequences, around an eighth were seen once, and the ten largest hold roughly 17%. The sample consisted of blood. These receptors came from a young woman with Graves' hyperthyroidism.

This clonotype was seen repeatedly, ten times or more. The rearrangement uses TRBV11-2 and TRBJ2-5; TRBD1 agrees at 7 bases. Germline V gene data show CDR1 as SGHAT and CDR2 as FQNNGV. V shed 5 bases, J shed 7 bases, and the junction held 10 bases outside the gene matches. This CDR3 spans 14 amino acids. The CDR3 loop is CASSTFTGDGTQYF. CDR3 coding DNA: TGTGCCAGCAGCACCTTCACAGGGGACGGGACCCAGTACTTC.

Ten or more counts support this clonotype. This chain connects TRBV29-1 to TRBJ1-1; D is possibly TRBD1 (6 bases). The length of the CDR3 is 15 residues. Trimming shortened V by 5 bases and J by 0 bases, and 16 bases separated the two germline ends. CDR1 and CDR2 from the germline V gene are SQVTM and ANQGSEA. In nucleotides, the CDR3 is TGCAGCGTTTTTACAGGGACTTCCCTGAACACTGAAGCTTTCTTT. It codes for CSVFTGTSLNTEAFF.

Concerning this clonotype: A read error is possible here, since a much larger clone lies one base away. V is TRBV5-1 and J is TRBJ2-7; either TRBD1 or TRBD2 may fit D (5 bases each). Deletions cut 2 bases from V and 5 bases from J, with 14 bases between. The CDR3 consists of 14 residues. The germline V gene has CDR1 SGHRS and CDR2 YFSETQ. The CDR3 bases are TGCGCCAGCAGCTTTGGCCTAGGGACCCACGAGCAGTACTTC. It encodes CASSFGLGTHEQYF.

This clonotype was recorded a few times. A clone one base away is much larger, so this may be a read error. The chain has TRBV11-2 and TRBJ1-1; D unresolved. Germline lookup yields CDR1 SGHAT and CDR2 FQNNGV. The CDR3 sequence is 13 residues long. As DNA, the CDR3 is TGTGCCAGCAGCTTAGACGGGTGGACTGGAGCTTTCTTT. This gives the protein CASSLDGWTGAFF.

The V call is TRBV29-1, the J call TRBJ1-2; TRBD1 might be the D (6 bases). The CDR3 runs 12 residues. The V and J ends lost 4 bases and 8 bases respectively, with 14 bases between them. Germline V gene sequence: CDR1 SQVTM, CDR2 ANQGSEA. The CDR3 region is CSVGQDLGGYTF. CDR3 sequence (DNA): TGCAGCGTTGGACAGGATCTGGGCGGCTACACCTTC. Full variable domain (missing parts from reference TRBV29-1 and TRBJ1-2): SAVISQKPSRDICQRGTSLTIQCQVDSQVTMMFWYRQQPGQSLTLIATANQGSEATYESGFVIDKFPISRPNLTFSTLTVSNMSPEDSSIYLCSVGQDLGGYTFGSGTRLTVV.

This clonotype was seen a handful of times. Compared with germline, one end of the junction differs, possibly owing to a read error. This chain links TRBV7-9 with TRBJ1-2; the match to TRBD1 covers 12 bases. Per the germline V gene, CDR1 is SEHNR and CDR2 is FQNEAQ (reference sequence). This CDR3 is 16 amino acids long. The CDR3 region has the DNA TGTGCCAGCAGCCCGGGACAGGGGGCGGAGAACTATGACTACACCTTC. Translation gives CASSPGQGAENYDYTF.

CDR3 sequence (DNA): TGTGCCAGCAGTCCGCTGACTAGCGGGGAGTCTGAGCTGTTTTTT. It codes for CASSPLTSGESELFF. The chain is built from TRBV5-4 and TRBJ2-2; 11 bases are shared with TRBD2. Germline lookup yields CDR1 SGHNT and CDR2 YYREEE (reference sequence). This CDR3 has 15 residues. V shed 5 bases and J 11 bases; nucleotides not matched to a gene: 11.

This clonotype was detected ten times or more. The chain combines TRBV2 with TRBJ1-1; tentatively, D is TRBD1 (5 bases). This CDR3 has 18 residues. V was clipped by 7 bases and J by 4 bases, with 28 bases between them. Germline V lookup: CDR1 SNHLY, CDR2 FYNNEI. The CDR3 is CASIAPPIFRAQGTEAFF. The CDR3 DNA reads as TGTGCCAGCATCGCCCCTCCAATATTCAGGGCGCAGGGCACTGAAGCTTTCTTT.

The CDR3 DNA is TGTGCCAGCAGCCACCAGTGGGACGACGAGCAGTACTTC. Protein sequence: CASSHQWDDEQYF. The chain joins TRBV13 to TRBJ2-7; D could derive from TRBD1 or TRBD2 (5 bases each). The V end lost 5 bases, the J end lost 5 bases, and 13 bases lay between the germline ends. CDR3 length equals 13 residues. Germline CDR1 PRHDT, CDR2 FYEKMQ (reference sequence).

This chain uses TRBV5-1 with TRBJ2-2, with TRBD2 as a possible D gene (6 bases). V gave up 6 bases and J gave up 0 bases, with 12 bases separating them. CDR3 length: 15 amino acids. From germline, CDR1 is SGHRS and CDR2 YFSETQ. The CDR3 sequence: CASISGTPNTGELFF. The CDR3 nucleotides read TGCGCCAGCATCTCCGGGACTCCGAACACCGGGGAGCTGTTTTTT.

This clonotype came up many times. V usage is TRBV12-3 or TRBV12-4 and J usage is TRBJ1-1; a possible D gene is TRBD1 (6 bases). Trimming left V 1 base short and J 6 bases short, with 15 bases between. The length of the CDR3 is 15 residues. As DNA, the CDR3 is TGTGCCAGCAGTTTAGAGCAGGGGTTGAGGGCTGAAGCTTTCTTT. As protein: CASSLEQGLRAEAFF.

This clonotype was seen a handful of times. The chain joins TRBV4-1 to TRBJ2-1; the match to TRBD2 covers 10 bases. With 4 bases clipped from V and 7 bases from J, the junction kept 10 bases outside the gene matches. Germline V gene lookup returns CDR1 MGHRA and CDR2 YSYEKL. The CDR3 is 16 amino acids. The CDR3 region has the DNA TGCGCCAGCAGCCCATCCCTAGCGGGAGTTCGGAATGAGCAGTTCTTC. Protein: CASSPSLAGVRNEQFF.

A remark on this clonotype: A much larger clone differs by one base, so this may be a read error. J is TRBJ1-2 and V is TRBV19; D is undetermined. The CDR3 covers 17 residues. Looked up from germline, CDR1 is LNHDA and CDR2 is SQIVND (reference sequence). This CDR3 is CASSKGAARIANYSYTF. DNA of the CDR3: TGTGCCAGTAGCAAAGGTGCTGCCCGTATCGCTAACTATAGCTACACCTTC.

J is TRBJ2-3 and V is TRBV11-1; weak D call: TRBD2 (6 bases). The V and J ends lost 4 bases and 4 bases respectively, with 15 bases between them. This CDR3 has 15 residues. CDR1 and CDR2 from the germline V gene are SGHAT and FQDESV (reference sequence). CDR3 in amino acids: CASSSWRREADTQYF. The CDR3, as DNA: TGTGCCAGCAGCTCGTGGCGTAGGGAGGCAGATACGCAGTATTTT. Full variable domain (rest looked up from reference TRBV11-1 and TRBJ2-3): EAEVAQSPRYKITEKSQAVAFWCDPISGHATLYWYRQILGQGPELLVQFQDESVVDDSQLPKDRFSAERLKGVDSTLKIQPAELGDSAMYLCASSSWRREADTQYFGPGTRLTVL.

The J gene is TRBJ1-2, the V gene TRBV14; the D gene is possibly TRBD1 (6 bases). The germline V and J ends were trimmed by 1 base and 8 bases, with 17 bases remaining between them. Germline lookup yields CDR1 SGHDN and CDR2 FVKESK. The CDR3 runs to 15 residues. The CDR3 region has the DNA TGTGCCAGCAGCCAAGTTCCGACAGGACGTTCGGGCTACACCTTC. This sequence encodes CASSQVPTGRSGYTF.

This clonotype was detected ten times or more. The CDR3 coding sequence is TGTGCCAGCAGTTTAAGCCCACTCGGAAGTGAGCAGTTCTTC. This translates into CASSLSPLGSEQFF. The chain joins TRBV12-3 or TRBV12-4 to TRBJ2-1; D gene unclear. V was trimmed by 2 bases and J by 9 bases, leaving 14 bases between them. The CDR3 length is 14 residues.

This clonotype was detected many times. The rearrangement links TRBV29-1 to TRBJ2-1, with D maybe TRBD1 (5 bases). Trimming left V 8 bases short and J 1 base short, with 15 bases between. Germline V lookup: CDR1 SQVTM, CDR2 ANQGSEA. The CDR3 loop spans 14 amino acids. CDR3 residues: CSLRGPRSYNEQFF. Here the CDR3 DNA reads TGCAGCCTTAGGGGCCCGCGTTCCTACAATGAGCAGTTCTTC.

In its sample, this clonotype was seen many times. V usage is TRBV28 and J usage is TRBJ1-4; D gene unclear. The CDR3 runs 11 residues. V shed 6 bases and J shed 7 bases, with 6 bases lying between them. The germline V gene has CDR1 MDHEN and CDR2 SYDVKM. In DNA form, the CDR3 reads TGTGCCAGCAGGCTGTCTGAAAAACTGTTTTTT. As protein: CASRLSEKLFF.

This clonotype was observed a few times. The chain employs TRBV4-1 and TRBJ2-7; maybe TRBD2 (8 bases). V lost 0 bases to trimming and J lost 3 bases, with 15 bases between them. The length of the CDR3 is 16 residues. CDR1 and CDR2 (germline): MGHRA, YSYEKL. The DNA of the CDR3 is TGCGCCAGCAGCCAAGAAGGGGGCGGGAGGCTCTACGAGCAGTACTTC. Translation: CASSQEGGGRLYEQYF.

This clonotype has at least ten counts. CDR3 sequence (DNA): TGTGCCAGCTCACCACCGGGACAGATATACAATGAGCAGTTCTTC. Protein product: CASSPPGQIYNEQFF. The chain combines TRBV18 with TRBJ2-1; 7 positions agree with TRBD1. The V and J ends lost 0 bases and 4 bases, in that order; junction bases with no gene match: 3. CDR3 length equals 15 residues. Germline V gene data show CDR1 as KGHSH and CDR2 as LQKENI.

This clonotype was picked up many times. V is TRBV12-3 or TRBV12-4 and J is TRBJ1-2; D gene unclear. The CDR3 contains 14 residues. V lost 1 base and J 1 base, leaving 7 bases between the germline ends. The CDR3 region is CASSLGMDNYGYTF. The CDR3, as DNA: TGTGCCAGCAGTTTAGGGATGGATAACTATGGCTACACCTTC.

There are many counts of this clonotype. The chain links TRBV6-1 to TRBJ1-6; no clear D. In germline, CDR1 is MNHNS, CDR2 SASEGT. Trimming took 5 bases from V and 7 from J, leaving 18 bases between them. The CDR3 is 16 amino acids. For the CDR3, the DNA is TGTGCCAGCAGTTCCCTCAAGACGAAACCGAATTCACCCCTCCACTTT. This encodes CASSSLKTKPNSPLHF.

V is TRBV3-1 and J is TRBJ1-6; no definite D call. The CDR3 loop spans 15 amino acids. V lost 1 base, J lost 10 bases, and 14 bases lay in between. The germline V gene has CDR1 LGHDT and CDR2 YNNKEL (reference sequence). The CDR3 DNA is TGTGCCAGCAGCCAAGGGATTAGGGATTGGTCACCCCTCCACTTT. This gives the protein CASSQGIRDWSPLHF.

This clonotype showed up just once. The chain uses TRBV19 and TRBJ2-2; 9 bases match TRBD1. Germline V gene data show CDR1 as LNHDA and CDR2 as SQIVND (reference sequence). V lost 4 bases to trimming and J lost 2 bases; unmatched junction nucleotides: 5. The CDR3 is 16 residues long. CDR3 in DNA: TGTGCCAGTAGTAGGGGACAGGGTGTTAACACCGGGGAGCTGTTTTTT. Encoded protein: CASSRGQGVNTGELFF.

This clonotype came up many times. The chain uses TRBV12-3 or TRBV12-4 and TRBJ1-1; D is uncertain. V was pared by 3 bases and J by 1 base, with 6 bases between. The CDR3 has 13 amino acids. CDR3 DNA: TGTGCCAGCAGTTTCCGACCGAACACTGAAGCTTTCTTT. Its translation is CASSFRPNTEAFF.

V gene TRBV24-1 combines with J gene TRBJ2-1; 9 positions agree with TRBD1. The CDR3 totals 15 residues. Trimming at V came to 2 bases and at J to 7 bases, leaving 5 bases not matched to a gene. Germline lookup yields CDR1 KGHDR and CDR2 SFDVKD. CDR3 loop: CATSDSTGGLNEQFF. As DNA, the CDR3 is TGTGCCACCAGTGATTCGACAGGGGGTCTAAATGAGCAGTTCTTC.

Note on this clonotype: Because the CDR3 is missing its conserved closing phenylalanine or tryptophan, this is likely a read error. The chain combines TRBV12-3 or TRBV12-4 with TRBJ1-4, with a weak D call TRBD1 (5 bases). The CDR3 contains 15 residues. V shed 7 bases and J shed 2 bases, with 14 bases lying between them. CDR3 sequence: CASTSGGFTNEKLFS. CDR3 DNA sequence: TGTGCCAGCACCTCTGGGGGATTTACTAATGAAAAACTGTTTTCT.

Ten or more counts support this clonotype. J is TRBJ2-7 and V is TRBV11-3; tentatively, D is TRBD1 (5 bases). V shed 0 bases and J shed 7 bases, with 10 bases lying between them. The CDR3 contains 13 residues. The V gene's germline CDR1 is SGHNT and CDR2 YENEEA. CDR3 sequence: CASSLERTTEQYF. The CDR3, as DNA: TGTGCCAGCAGCTTAGAACGGACAACTGAGCAGTACTTC.

This clonotype appeared many times. This chain connects TRBV30 to TRBJ2-7; D could derive from TRBD1 or TRBD2 (5 bases each). Trimming took off 5 bases at V and 10 bases at J, with 15 bases between the two ends. There are 11 residues in the CDR3. Germline V CDR1 and CDR2: GTSNPN, SVGIG (reference sequence). CDR3 nucleotide sequence: TGTGCCTGGGGGACCACCGTCGATCAGTACTTC. Protein: CAWGTTVDQYF.

The chain links TRBV19 to TRBJ1-2, with TRBD1 as a possible D gene (6 bases). The germline CDR1 and CDR2 sequences are LNHDA and SQIVND (reference sequence). Trimming removed 6 bases from V and 5 bases from J, with 16 bases in between. This CDR3 spans 14 amino acids. CDR3 protein: CASRVLAGTYGYTF. DNA for the CDR3: TGTGCCAGTAGGGTTTTGGCAGGGACATATGGCTACACCTTC.

This clonotype was seen many times. One junction end disagrees with the germline gene, perhaps due to a read error. The chain carries TRBV7-7 and TRBJ1-1; D may be TRBD1 (5 bases). This CDR3 comprises 13 residues. Per the germline V gene, CDR1 is SSHAT and CDR2 is FNYEAQ (reference sequence). The DNA of the CDR3 is TGTGCTAGCAGCAACGGACAGAACACTGAAGCTTTCTTT. It yields the protein CASSNGQNTEAFF.

This clonotype was counted ten times or more. This chain uses TRBV11-2 with TRBJ2-2; D is unclear. The CDR3 consists of 15 residues. The V end lost 5 bases, the J end lost 0 bases, and 10 bases lay between the germline ends. Germline V gives CDR1 SGHAT, CDR2 FQNNGV. In DNA, the CDR3 is TGTGCCAGCAGCCCAGACATACCGAACACCGGGGAGCTGTTTTTT. Its translation: CASSPDIPNTGELFF.